Each of the 17 T cell receptor beta chains below was sequenced from the same sample in a study of blood T cells in healthy people across ages. Primers used in a second PCR of roughly 7 to 12 cycles were a sample-barcoded 5' primer and a J-beta primer mix. One entry per CDR3 protein results from TCRdb running MiXCR on the 5' RACE reads. The sample lists 790,000 or so distinct CDR3 sequences, about 56% seen once, with about 26% in the top ten. Material: blood. The receptor source for this set is a man aged 40-49 years in good health.

This clonotype came up once. The chain has TRBV11-3 and TRBJ2-1; D is undetermined. The germline CDR1 and CDR2 sequences are SGHNT and YENEEA. V dropped 0 bases and J dropped 8 bases, with 14 bases sitting between them. The CDR3 is 15 residues long. The CDR3 DNA reads TGTGCCAGCAGCTTAGATGTATCGGCCACCGATGAGCAGTTCTTC. It is translated as CASSLDVSATDEQFF. The variable domain in full, with the rest retrieved from reference TRBV11-3 and TRBJ2-1, is EAGVVQSPRYKIIEKKQPVAFWCNPISGHNTLYWYLQNLGQGPELLIRYENEEAVDDSQLPKDRFSAERLKGVDSTLKIQPAELGDSAVYLCASSLDVSATDEQFFGPGTRLTVL.

The V and J genes are TRBV10-3 and TRBJ2-5, with TRBD2 matching 15 bases. The CDR3 length is 18 residues. The V gene's germline CDR1 is ENHRY and CDR2 SYGVKD. V trimming: 2 bases; J trimming: 9 bases; junction bases outside the gene matches: 13. CDR3 DNA sequence: TGTGCCATCAGTGAGCCACAAGCCGGACTAGCGGGAGGGACGGCCCAGTACTTC. Translation gives CAISEPQAGLAGGTAQYF.

The rearrangement joins TRBV4-1 to TRBJ1-2; D gene unclear. The CDR3 contains 12 residues. Germline V gene lookup returns CDR1 MGHRA and CDR2 YSYEKL. Trimming cost V 0 bases and J 6 bases, with 5 bases left between them. The DNA for the CDR3 is TGCGCCAGCAGCCAAGAACTAGATGGCTACACCTTC. As protein: CASSQELDGYTF.

V is TRBV10-3 and J is TRBJ1-1, with D possibly TRBD1 on 5 matching bases. Trimming stripped 6 bases from V and 3 bases from J, with 14 bases between. The CDR3 extends over 14 amino acids. Germline values: CDR1 ENHRY, CDR2 SYGVKD. The CDR3 sequence: CAISAGRGDTEAFF. The CDR3 DNA sequence: TGTGCCATCAGCGCGGGGAGAGGGGACACTGAAGCTTTCTTT.

This clonotype has just a few counts. V and J are TRBV27 and TRBJ1-2; TRBD1 might be the D (6 bases). The CDR3 loop spans 13 amino acids. V dropped 6 bases and J dropped 6 bases, with 14 bases sitting between them. In germline, CDR1 is MNHEY, CDR2 SMNVEV (reference sequence). The DNA of the CDR3 is TGTGCCAGCAGCCCAACAGGGACCAATGGCTACACCTTC. This encodes CASSPTGTNGYTF.

This clonotype was detected a few times. The rearrangement links TRBV29-1 to TRBJ2-5, with D possibly being TRBD1 or TRBD2 (5 bases each). The J call may be mistaken, given a closer DNA end match to TRBJ2-7. CDR3 length: 12 amino acids. Looked up from germline, CDR1 is SQVTM and CDR2 is ANQGSEA. CDR3 nucleotide sequence: TGCAGCGTCCAAGACGGGACCCACGAGCAGTACTTC. Translation: CSVQDGTHEQYF.

The chain couples TRBV12-3 or TRBV12-4 to TRBJ2-3; D assignment may be TRBD1 or TRBD2 (5 bases each). This CDR3 comprises 13 residues. Between the trimmed V and J ends, which lost 5 bases and 9 bases, there was a span of 15 bases. This CDR3 is CASSNSDSRTQYF. The CDR3, as DNA: TGTGCCAGCAGTAATAGCGACAGTAGGACGCAGTATTTT.

This chain joins TRBV9 and TRBJ2-7; no reliable D call. The germline V and J ends were trimmed by 0 bases and 0 bases, with 10 bases remaining between them. The CDR3 runs 15 residues. Germline-derived CDR1 and CDR2 are SGDLS and YYNGEE. CDR3 bases: TGTGCCAGCAGCGTAGAGCCTTCGGGCTCCTACGAGCAGTACTTC. Protein: CASSVEPSGSYEQYF.

V gene TRBV6-1 combines with J gene TRBJ1-2; possible D gene TRBD1, 5 bases. Germline-derived CDR1 and CDR2 are MNHNS and SASEGT. The V end was cut by 6 bases, the J end by 4 bases, with 12 bases between. The CDR3 loop spans 13 amino acids. The CDR3 here is CASSGTDRYGYTF. CDR3 nucleotides: TGTGCCAGCAGCGGGACGGACCGCTATGGCTACACCTTC.

This clonotype was counted between two and nine times. The rearrangement uses TRBV28 and TRBJ2-1; D assignment may be TRBD1 or TRBD2 (6 bases each). Trimming shortened V by 6 bases and J by 8 bases, and 17 bases separated the two germline ends. The length of the CDR3 is 14 residues. The germline V gene has CDR1 MDHEN and CDR2 SYDVKM. CDR3 nucleotide sequence: TGTGCCAGCAGCCCCTACACGGGGGCTGATGAGCAGTTCTTC. Protein: CASSPYTGADEQFF.

This chain joins TRBV5-4 and TRBJ2-5, with 7 bases fitting TRBD2. This CDR3 region has 16 residues. V shed 0 bases, J shed 3 bases, and the junction held 8 bases outside the gene matches. The V gene's germline CDR1 is SGHNT and CDR2 YYREEE (reference sequence). CDR3 DNA: TGTGCCAGCAGCTTGGCGGCGGGGGAAGGAAAAGAGACCCAGTACTTC. The encoded protein is CASSLAAGEGKETQYF.

This chain links TRBV11-1 with TRBJ1-6; maybe TRBD1 (6 bases). The CDR3 consists of 14 residues. CDR1 and CDR2 from the germline V gene are SGHAT and FQDESV (reference sequence). V lost 4 bases, J lost 9 bases, and 13 bases lay in between. The chain's CDR3 is CASSSWTDASPLHF. In DNA, the CDR3 is TGTGCCAGCAGCTCCTGGACAGATGCTTCACCCCTCCACTTT.

The chain combines TRBV4-3 with TRBJ2-1; D uncertain. Trimming took 2 bases from V and 9 from J, leaving 14 bases between them. The CDR3 contains 14 residues. Germline loops: CDR1 LGHNA, CDR2 YSLEER. The CDR3: CASSQLVASTEQFF. The DNA for the CDR3 is TGCGCCAGCAGCCAACTAGTTGCTTCTACTGAGCAGTTCTTC.

This clonotype was counted many times. This sequence joins TRBV7-8 and TRBJ2-7; 7 bases map to TRBD1. The CDR3 has 14 residues. The germline gives CDR1 SGHVS, CDR2 FQNEAQ. Trimming at V came to 6 bases and at J to 0 bases, leaving 5 bases not matched to a gene. This chain's CDR3 is CASSHRGSSYEQYF. The CDR3 region has the DNA TGTGCCAGCAGTCACAGGGGAAGCTCCTACGAGCAGTACTTC.

Concerning this clonotype: The junction departs from the called germline gene at one end, perhaps through a read error. This chain uses TRBV7-9 with TRBJ2-7, with 7 bases that match TRBD2. Germline V lookup: CDR1 SEHNR, CDR2 FQNEAQ (reference sequence). The CDR3 contains 16 residues. The CDR3 loop is CVSSSSLAVSSYEQYF. CDR3 bases: TGTGTCAGCAGCTCAAGTCTAGCGGTGAGCTCCTACGAGCAGTACTTC.

The table lists this clonotype with a count of one. The V and J genes are TRBV29-1 and TRBJ1-1; D might be TRBD1 (5 bases). Deletions cut 8 bases from V and 4 bases from J, with 17 bases between. Germline assignment: CDR1 SQVTM and CDR2 ANQGSEA. The CDR3 spans 13 residues. In DNA form, the CDR3 reads TGCAGCTACTCGAGGGGCAGAGGCACTGAAGCTTTCTTT. Amino acid sequence: CSYSRGRGTEAFF.

In this sample, this clonotype turned up once. The rearrangement links TRBV15 to TRBJ1-5; 8 bases map to TRBD1. CDR1 is LNHNV, CDR2 YYDKDF, per germline (reference sequence). The ends lost 1 base at V and 3 bases at J; junction bases unmatched: 2. This CDR3 spans 15 amino acids. The CDR3, as DNA: TGTGCCACCAGCAGAGGGACAGGGAACAATCAGCCCCAGCATTTT. The encoded protein is CATSRGTGNNQPQHF.